One sample yielded the 23 T cell receptor beta chains listed below, sequenced in a study of early T cells in non-severe SARS-CoV-2 infection. TCRdb recomputed calls from the 5' RACE reads with MiXCR, one row per CDR3 protein. Found here are tens of thousands of distinct CDR3 sequences, 5.6% of them singletons; the top ten hold about 6.8%. The sequenced sample consisted of whole blood. The receptor set was obtained from an adult who was a healthcare worker with PCR-confirmed SARS-CoV-2 infection or an uninfected control (not recorded which).

This clonotype was counted once. The chain recombines TRBV20-1 with TRBJ1-4; D not resolved. Trimming pared 5 bases from V and 10 bases from J, leaving 14 bases between. The CDR3 length is 12 residues. The V gene's germline CDR1 is DFQATT and CDR2 SNEGSKA (reference sequence). CDR3 nucleotide sequence: TGCAGTGCTCCCGTGAAGGGCGGAAAACTGTTTTTT. Translated, it gives CSAPVKGGKLFF.

This clonotype was seen many times. This rearrangement joins TRBV7-2 to TRBJ2-5; 7 bases align to TRBD1. Germline V CDR1 and CDR2: SGHTA, FQGNSA. V lost 4 bases to trimming and J lost 5 bases; unmatched junction nucleotides: 4. This CDR3 comprises 13 residues. The CDR3 nucleotides read TGTGCCAGCAGCTCGACAGGGATTGAGACCCAGTACTTC. Amino acid sequence: CASSSTGIETQYF.

This clonotype was recorded many times. CDR3: CASSLRTSGGAYEQYF. CDR3 coding DNA: TGCGCCAGCAGCTTGAGGACTAGCGGGGGGGCCTACGAGCAGTACTTC. The V gene is TRBV5-1, the J gene TRBJ2-7, with TRBD2 identical over 15 bases. This CDR3 has 16 residues. Germline V gives CDR1 SGHRS, CDR2 YFSETQ. Trimming at V came to 1 base and at J to 2 bases, leaving 1 base not matched to a gene.

This clonotype appeared many times. This chain links TRBV5-4 with TRBJ2-5; D is undetermined. CDR3 length: 14 residues. The ends were cut back, 0 bases at V and 4 bases at J, with 10 bases in the middle. The germline V gene encodes CDR1 SGHNT and CDR2 YYREEE (reference sequence). The CDR3 region has the DNA TGTGCCAGCAGCTTGGCCGGCTATCCAGAGACCCAGTACTTC. It encodes CASSLAGYPETQYF.

This clonotype was recorded at least ten times. The chain links TRBV6-5 to TRBJ1-2; 9 nucleotides align to TRBD1. This CDR3 is 16 amino acids long. Per germline, CDR1 MNHEY and CDR2 SVGAGI. The ends lost 6 bases at V and 0 bases at J; junction bases unmatched: 8. This CDR3 reads CASSPGQGSTNYGYTF. DNA of the CDR3: TGTGCCAGCAGCCCGGGACAGGGTTCGACTAACTATGGCTACACCTTC.

This clonotype has only a few counts. CDR3 DNA sequence: TGTGCCAGCAGCGTAGCTCTTCGACCGGATGGTGAGCAGTTCTTC. Its protein is CASSVALRPDGEQFF. The genes are TRBV9 and TRBJ2-1; D gene ambiguous. V was cut by 0 bases and J by 9 bases, with 16 bases left in between. The CDR3 runs 15 residues. CDR1 and CDR2 from the germline V gene are SGDLS and YYNGEE. Full variable domain (outside the CDR3, taken from reference TRBV9 and TRBJ2-1): DSGVTQTPKHLITATGQRVTLRCSPRSGDLSVYWYQQSLDQGLQFLIQYYNGEERAKGNILERFSAQQFPDLHSELNLSSLELGDSALYFCASSVALRPDGEQFFGPGTRLTVL.

In this sample, this clonotype turned up many times. This chain joins TRBV5-1 and TRBJ2-5; tentatively, D is TRBD2 (6 bases). CDR1 and CDR2 (germline): SGHRS, YFSETQ. The CDR3 totals 15 residues. The germline V and J ends were trimmed by 0 bases and 3 bases, with 12 bases remaining between them. The CDR3 loop is CASSLDSGAKETQYF. The CDR3 DNA is TGCGCCAGCAGCTTGGATAGCGGAGCCAAAGAGACCCAGTACTTC.

This clonotype appeared many times. The chain couples TRBV21-1 to TRBJ2-2; the table's TRBD1 call for D was not verified on the DNA. TRBV21-1 counts as a pseudogene. There are 18 residues in the CDR3. The CDR3 sequence: CASSKIFGGTENTGELFF. CDR3 DNA sequence: TGTGCCAGCAGCAAAATCTTTGGCGGGACAGAGAACACCGGGGAGCTGTTTTTT.

This clonotype was seen at least ten times. The V call is TRBV4-2, the J call TRBJ2-7; 7 bases line up with TRBD2. The germline V gene has CDR1 LGHNA and CDR2 YNFKEQ. Trimming at V came to 1 base and at J to 4 bases, leaving 7 bases not matched to a gene. The CDR3 is 15 residues long. CDR3 loop: CASSQGDYRGYEQYF. CDR3 sequence (DNA): TGTGCCAGCAGCCAAGGGGACTATCGAGGTTACGAGCAGTACTTC.

V and J are TRBV7-6 and TRBJ1-2; 8 bases are a match to TRBD1. The V gene end was trimmed by 1 base and the J gene end by 1 base; junction bases not matched to a gene: 2. CDR1 is SGHVS, CDR2 FNYEAQ, per germline. The CDR3 consists of 15 residues. In DNA form, the CDR3 reads TGTGCCAGCAGCTTAGGGACAGGGCATAACTATGGCTACACCTTC. Its protein product is CASSLGTGHNYGYTF.

This clonotype was picked up many times. This chain links TRBV11-2 with TRBJ2-2; 7 bases fit TRBD2. Germline CDR1 SGHAT, CDR2 FQNNGV. This CDR3 is 15 amino acids long. V shed 5 bases, J shed 7 bases, and the junction held 10 bases outside the gene matches. CDR3 protein: CASSPPLGGSGELFF. In nucleotides, the CDR3 is TGTGCCAGCAGCCCGCCACTGGGGGGGAGCGGGGAGCTGTTTTTT.

This clonotype was recorded at least ten times. This chain uses TRBV9 with TRBJ2-1; D is possibly TRBD1 or TRBD2 (5 bases each). Trimming pared 3 bases from V and 0 bases from J, leaving 10 bases between. The V gene's germline CDR1 is SGDLS and CDR2 YYNGEE. This CDR3 is 15 amino acids long. This CDR3 reads CASSGRGSSYNEQFF. DNA for the CDR3: TGTGCCAGCAGCGGACGGGGCAGCTCCTACAATGAGCAGTTCTTC.

This clonotype was seen many times. CDR3 nucleotide sequence: TGTGCCAGCAGTTTAGCGCGGGACGGGTTCTTT. It yields the protein CASSLARDGFF. This chain joins TRBV12-3 or TRBV12-4 and TRBJ1-1; D is perhaps TRBD1 (5 bases). V lost 0 bases to trimming and J lost 14 bases, with 10 bases between them. This CDR3 has 11 amino acids.

This clonotype was seen repeatedly, ten times or more. The rearrangement joins TRBV20-1 to TRBJ2-5; TRBD1 aligns across 9 bases. Germline V CDR1 and CDR2: DFQATT, SNEGSKA (reference sequence). The J segment lost 4 bases and the V segment lost 4 bases, leaving 4 bases of the junction unmatched. This CDR3 contains 13 residues. DNA of the CDR3: TGCAGTGCTACCACAGGGGGCGTAGAGACCCAGTACTTC. Translation gives CSATTGGVETQYF.

This clonotype was recorded at least ten times. The V gene is TRBV24-1, the J gene TRBJ2-1; 10 nucleotides line up with TRBD2. The V and J ends lost 7 bases and 7 bases, in that order; junction bases with no gene match: 3. From germline, CDR1 is KGHDR and CDR2 SFDVKD. This CDR3 comprises 13 residues. In DNA form, the CDR3 reads TGTGCCACCAGCTGGACTAGCGGAAATGAGCAGTTCTTC. This translates into CATSWTSGNEQFF.

This clonotype was counted ten times or more. The genes are TRBV29-1 and TRBJ2-2; TRBD1 agrees at 7 bases. There are 15 residues in the CDR3. Germline values: CDR1 SQVTM, CDR2 ANQGSEA. The trim removed 0 bases at V and 2 bases at J, leaving 3 bases unmatched. The CDR3 sequence is CSVEDGTANTGELFF. In DNA form, the CDR3 reads TGCAGCGTTGAAGATGGGACAGCTAACACCGGGGAGCTGTTTTTT.

This clonotype has ten or more counts. Here the CDR3 DNA reads TGCAGTGCTAGAGACTCCGGAGGGTCCACTGAAGCTTTCTTT. The encoded protein is CSARDSGGSTEAFF. This sequence joins TRBV20-1 and TRBJ1-1; no firm D call. The germline gives CDR1 DFQATT, CDR2 SNEGSKA (reference sequence). V lost 0 bases and J lost 4, with 12 bases in between. The CDR3 runs to 14 residues.

The chain carries TRBV11-2 and TRBJ2-1; the D gene is possibly TRBD2 (5 bases). The germline gives CDR1 SGHAT, CDR2 FQNNGV. V was pared by 1 base and J by 2 bases, with 12 bases between. The CDR3 is made up of 16 amino acids. The CDR3 DNA reads TGTGCCAGCAGCTTAGCGGGCCGGGGTCCCTACAATGAGCAGTTCTTC. Translation gives CASSLAGRGPYNEQFF. The full variable domain, with the rest looked up from reference TRBV11-2 and TRBJ2-1, is EAGVAQSPRYKIIEKRQSVAFWCNPISGHATLYWYQQILGQGPKLLIQFQNNGVVDDSQLPKDRFSAERLKGVDSTLKIQPAKLEDSAVYLCASSLAGRGPYNEQFFGPGTRLTVL.

This clonotype occurred a few times. The chain couples TRBV4-3 to TRBJ1-1; no clear D. V was pared by 0 bases and J by 0 bases, with 8 bases between. CDR1 is LGHNA, CDR2 YSLEER, per germline. This CDR3 is built from 15 residues. CDR3: CASSQELSLNTEAFF. The CDR3 DNA sequence: TGCGCCAGCAGCCAAGAACTCTCCCTGAACACTGAAGCTTTCTTT.

The chain carries TRBV5-4 and TRBJ1-6; 7 positions match TRBD1. The trim removed 4 bases at V and 7 bases at J, leaving 8 bases unmatched. Germline V gene sequence: CDR1 SGHNT, CDR2 YYREEE (reference sequence). This CDR3 spans 15 amino acids. In nucleotides, the CDR3 is TGTGCCAGCAGCCCAGGGGACAGAGGAAATTCACCCCTCCACTTT. Protein product: CASSPGDRGNSPLHF.

This rearrangement joins TRBV29-1 to TRBJ2-1, with D unclear. The CDR3 has 11 amino acids. The germline V gene has CDR1 SQVTM and CDR2 ANQGSEA. V lost 4 bases to trimming and J lost 5 bases, with 6 bases between them. CDR3 sequence (DNA): TGCAGCGTTGTATTCCACAATGAGCAGTTCTTC. It yields the protein CSVVFHNEQFF.

This clonotype has ten or more counts. V is TRBV20-1 and J is TRBJ2-1, with TRBD2 as a possible D gene (6 bases). The germline V gene encodes CDR1 DFQATT and CDR2 SNEGSKA (reference sequence). V was pared by 3 bases and J by 4 bases, with 13 bases between. The CDR3 has 14 residues. CDR3 bases: TGCAGTGCTAGTCCCGGGAGAGGGTACAATGAGCAGTTCTTC. The encoded protein is CSASPGRGYNEQFF.

This clonotype was detected ten times or more. The chain links TRBV27 to TRBJ2-4; the D is unclear. The CDR3 is 13 amino acids. Deletions cut 4 bases from V and 4 bases from J, with 8 bases between. Germline V CDR1 and CDR2: MNHEY, SMNVEV (reference sequence). CDR3 protein: CASSSMRKNIQYF. The CDR3 DNA is TGTGCCAGCAGTTCAATGCGGAAAAACATTCAGTACTTC.